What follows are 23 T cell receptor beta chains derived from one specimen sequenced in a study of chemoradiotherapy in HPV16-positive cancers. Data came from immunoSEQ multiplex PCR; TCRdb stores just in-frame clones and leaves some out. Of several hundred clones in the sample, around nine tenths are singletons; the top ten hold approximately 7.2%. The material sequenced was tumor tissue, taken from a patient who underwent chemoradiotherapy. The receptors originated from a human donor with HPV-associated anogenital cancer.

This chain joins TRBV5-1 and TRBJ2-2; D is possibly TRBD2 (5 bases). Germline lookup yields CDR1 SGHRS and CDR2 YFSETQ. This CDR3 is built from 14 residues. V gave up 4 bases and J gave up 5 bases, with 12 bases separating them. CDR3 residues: CASSRKGETGELFF. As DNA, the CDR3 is TGCGCCAGCAGCCGGAAGGGAGAGACCGGGGAGCTGTTTTTT. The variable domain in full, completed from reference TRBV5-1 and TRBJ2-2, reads KAGVTQTPRYLIKTRGQQVTLSCSPISGHRSVSWYQQTPGQGLQFLFEYFSETQRNKGNFPGRFSGRQFSNSRSEMNVSTLELGDSALYLCASSRKGETGELFFGEGSRLTVL.

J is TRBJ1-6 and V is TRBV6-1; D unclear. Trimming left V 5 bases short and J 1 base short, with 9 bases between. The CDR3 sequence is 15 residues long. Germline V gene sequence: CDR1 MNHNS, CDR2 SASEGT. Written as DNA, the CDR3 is TGTGCCAGCAGTCCGCCAATATCCTATAATTCACCCCTCCACTTT. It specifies CASSPPISYNSPLHF.

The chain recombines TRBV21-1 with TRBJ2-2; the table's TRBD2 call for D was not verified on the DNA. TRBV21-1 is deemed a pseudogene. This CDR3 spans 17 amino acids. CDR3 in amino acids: CASQKKRGAGNTGELFF. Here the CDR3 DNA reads TGTGCCAGTCAGAAGAAGCGGGGGGCCGGGAACACCGGGGAGCTGTTTTTT.

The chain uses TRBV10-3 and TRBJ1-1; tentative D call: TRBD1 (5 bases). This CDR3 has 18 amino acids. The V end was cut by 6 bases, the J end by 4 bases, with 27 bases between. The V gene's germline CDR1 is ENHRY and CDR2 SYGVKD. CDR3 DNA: TGTGCCATCAGGGCTGGAACCGGACACTTCCAAAGGGGCACTGAAGCTTTCTTT. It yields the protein CAIRAGTGHFQRGTEAFF.

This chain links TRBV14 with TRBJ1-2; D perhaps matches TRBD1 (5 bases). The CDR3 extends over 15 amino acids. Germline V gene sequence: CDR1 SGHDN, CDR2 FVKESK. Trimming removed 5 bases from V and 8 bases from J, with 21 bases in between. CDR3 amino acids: CASSEWDLPKSGYTF. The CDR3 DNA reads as TGTGCCAGCAGCGAGTGGGACTTGCCAAAGAGCGGCTACACCTTC.

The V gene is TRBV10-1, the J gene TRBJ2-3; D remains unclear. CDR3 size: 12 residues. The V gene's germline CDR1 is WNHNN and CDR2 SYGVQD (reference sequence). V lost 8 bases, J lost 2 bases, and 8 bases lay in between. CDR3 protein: CASGWTTDTQYF. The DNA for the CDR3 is TGCGCCAGCGGATGGACCACAGATACGCAGTATTTT.

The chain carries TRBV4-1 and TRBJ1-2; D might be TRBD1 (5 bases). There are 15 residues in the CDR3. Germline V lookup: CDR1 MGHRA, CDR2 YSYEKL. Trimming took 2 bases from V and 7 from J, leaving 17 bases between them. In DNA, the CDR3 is TGCGCCAGCAGCCAACAACAGGTGGGGGACCTTGGCTACACCTTC. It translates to CASSQQQVGDLGYTF.

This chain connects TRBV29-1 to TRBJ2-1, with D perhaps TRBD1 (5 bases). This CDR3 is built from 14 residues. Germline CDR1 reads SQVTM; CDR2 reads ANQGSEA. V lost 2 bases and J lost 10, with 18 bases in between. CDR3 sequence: CSVEFRAPQYEQFF. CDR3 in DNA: TGCAGCGTTGAATTCAGGGCTCCGCAATACGAGCAGTTCTTC.

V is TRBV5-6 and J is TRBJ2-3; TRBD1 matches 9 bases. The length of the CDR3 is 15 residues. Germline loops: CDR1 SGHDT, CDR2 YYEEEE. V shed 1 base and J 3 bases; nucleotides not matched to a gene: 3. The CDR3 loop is CASSLWDRATDTQYF. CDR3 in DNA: TGTGCCAGCAGCTTGTGGGACAGGGCGACAGATACGCAGTATTTT.

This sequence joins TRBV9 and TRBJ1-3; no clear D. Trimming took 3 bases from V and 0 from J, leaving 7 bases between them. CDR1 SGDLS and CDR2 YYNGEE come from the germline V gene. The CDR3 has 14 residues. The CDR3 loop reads CASSALSSGNTIYF. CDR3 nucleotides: TGTGCCAGCAGCGCCCTTTCCTCTGGAAACACCATATATTTT.

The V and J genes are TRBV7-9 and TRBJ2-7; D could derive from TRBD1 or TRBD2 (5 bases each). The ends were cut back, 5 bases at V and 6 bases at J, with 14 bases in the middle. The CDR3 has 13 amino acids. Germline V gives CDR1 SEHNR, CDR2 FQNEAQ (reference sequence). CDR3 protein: CASSTGATGEQYF. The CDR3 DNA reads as TGTGCCAGCAGCACCGGGGCCACCGGCGAGCAGTACTTC.

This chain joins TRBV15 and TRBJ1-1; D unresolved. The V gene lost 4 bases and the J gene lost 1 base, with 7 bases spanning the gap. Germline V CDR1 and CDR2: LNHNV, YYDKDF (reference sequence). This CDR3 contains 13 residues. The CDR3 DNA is TGTGCCACCAGCACACAGTCGAACACTGAAGCTTTCTTT. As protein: CATSTQSNTEAFF.

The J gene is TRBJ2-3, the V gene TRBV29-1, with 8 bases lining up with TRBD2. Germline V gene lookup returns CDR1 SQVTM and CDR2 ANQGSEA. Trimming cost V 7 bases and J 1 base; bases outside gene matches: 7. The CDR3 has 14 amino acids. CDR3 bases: TGCAGCGGGAGAGACGGGGGGGGCACAGATACGCAGTATTTT. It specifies CSGRDGGGTDTQYF.

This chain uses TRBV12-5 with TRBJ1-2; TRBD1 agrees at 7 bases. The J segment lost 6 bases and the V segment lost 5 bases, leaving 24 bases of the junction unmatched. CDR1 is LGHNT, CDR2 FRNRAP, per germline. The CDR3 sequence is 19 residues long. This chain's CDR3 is CASGPSWNRDRLLRDGYTF. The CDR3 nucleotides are TGTGCTAGTGGTCCCTCCTGGAACCGGGACAGACTCCTGAGGGATGGCTACACCTTC.

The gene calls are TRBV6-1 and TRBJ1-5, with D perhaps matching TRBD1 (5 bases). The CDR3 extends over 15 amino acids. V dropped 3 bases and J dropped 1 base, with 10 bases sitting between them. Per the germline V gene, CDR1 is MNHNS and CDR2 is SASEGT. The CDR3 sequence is CASSEWRGSNQPQHF. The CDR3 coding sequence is TGTGCCAGCAGTGAGTGGAGGGGCAGCAATCAGCCCCAGCATTTT.

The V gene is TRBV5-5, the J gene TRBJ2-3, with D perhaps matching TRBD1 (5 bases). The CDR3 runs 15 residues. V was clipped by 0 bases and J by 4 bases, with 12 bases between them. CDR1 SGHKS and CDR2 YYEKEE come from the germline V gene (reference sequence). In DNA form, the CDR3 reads TGTGCCAGCAGCTTGGCCCAGGGTCGCGCAGATACGCAGTATTTT. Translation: CASSLAQGRADTQYF.

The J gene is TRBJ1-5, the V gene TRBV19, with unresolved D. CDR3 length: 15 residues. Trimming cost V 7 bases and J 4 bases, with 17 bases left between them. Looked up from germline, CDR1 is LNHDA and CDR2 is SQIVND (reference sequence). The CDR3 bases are TGTGCCAGTACCGTGGCCGGACGGGCGAATCAGCCCCAGCATTTT. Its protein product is CASTVAGRANQPQHF.

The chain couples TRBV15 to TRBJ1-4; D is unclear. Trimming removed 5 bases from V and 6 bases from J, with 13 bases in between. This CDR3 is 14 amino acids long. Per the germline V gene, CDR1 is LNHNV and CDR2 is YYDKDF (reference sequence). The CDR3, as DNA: TGTGCCACCAGCCCCGAGTCTGGGGATGAAAAACTGTTTTTT. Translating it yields CATSPESGDEKLFF.

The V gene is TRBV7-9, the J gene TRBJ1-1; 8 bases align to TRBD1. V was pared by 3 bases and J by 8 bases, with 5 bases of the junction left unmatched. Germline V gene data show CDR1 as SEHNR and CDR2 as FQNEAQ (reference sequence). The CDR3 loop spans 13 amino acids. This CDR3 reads CASSFPGDREAFF. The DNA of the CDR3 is TGTGCCAGCAGCTTCCCCGGGGACAGGGAAGCTTTCTTT.

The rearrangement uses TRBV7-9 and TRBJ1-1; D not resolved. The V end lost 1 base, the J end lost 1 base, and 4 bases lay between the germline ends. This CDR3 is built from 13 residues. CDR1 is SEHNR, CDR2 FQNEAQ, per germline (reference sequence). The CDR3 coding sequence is TGTGCCAGCAGCTTAGAGGAGAACACTGAAGCTTTCTTT. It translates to CASSLEENTEAFF.

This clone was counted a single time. The CDR3 DNA follows: TGTGCCAGCAGTGAAGCGGGAGGCCCTGATGGCTACACCTTC. Translating it yields CASSEAGGPDGYTF. This rearrangement joins TRBV6-1 to TRBJ1-2; no firm D call. CDR3 length equals 14 residues. Between the trimmed V and J ends, which lost 0 bases and 6 bases, there was a span of 11 bases. The V gene's germline CDR1 is MNHNS and CDR2 SASEGT.

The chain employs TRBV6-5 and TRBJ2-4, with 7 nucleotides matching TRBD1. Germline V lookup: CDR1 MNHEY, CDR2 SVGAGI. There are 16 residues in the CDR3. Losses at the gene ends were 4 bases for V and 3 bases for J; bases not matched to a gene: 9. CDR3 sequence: CASSFNRGNGKNIQYF. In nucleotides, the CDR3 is TGTGCCAGCAGTTTTAACAGGGGTAACGGCAAAAACATTCAGTACTTC.

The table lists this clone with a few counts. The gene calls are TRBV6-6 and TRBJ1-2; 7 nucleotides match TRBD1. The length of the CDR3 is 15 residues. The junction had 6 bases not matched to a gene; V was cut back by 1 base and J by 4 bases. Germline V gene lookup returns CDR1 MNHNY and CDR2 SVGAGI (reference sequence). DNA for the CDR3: TGTGCCAGCAGTTACTGGGACAGCCAAGGCTATGGCTACACCTTC. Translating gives CASSYWDSQGYGYTF.